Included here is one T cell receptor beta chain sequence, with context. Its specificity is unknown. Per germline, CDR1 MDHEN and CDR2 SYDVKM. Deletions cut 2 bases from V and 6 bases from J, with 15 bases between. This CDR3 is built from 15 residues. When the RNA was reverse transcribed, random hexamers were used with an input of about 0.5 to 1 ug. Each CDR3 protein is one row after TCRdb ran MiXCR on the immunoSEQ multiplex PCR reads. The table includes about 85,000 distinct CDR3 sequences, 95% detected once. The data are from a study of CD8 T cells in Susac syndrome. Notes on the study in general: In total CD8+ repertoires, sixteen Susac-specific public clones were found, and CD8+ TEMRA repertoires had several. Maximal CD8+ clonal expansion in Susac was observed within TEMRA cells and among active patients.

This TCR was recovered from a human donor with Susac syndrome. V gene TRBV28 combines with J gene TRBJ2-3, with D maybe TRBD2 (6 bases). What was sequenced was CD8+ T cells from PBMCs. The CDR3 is CASSLIGGASDTQYF. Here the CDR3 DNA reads TGTGCCAGCAGTTTAATCGGAGGGGCGTCGGATACGCAGTATTTT.